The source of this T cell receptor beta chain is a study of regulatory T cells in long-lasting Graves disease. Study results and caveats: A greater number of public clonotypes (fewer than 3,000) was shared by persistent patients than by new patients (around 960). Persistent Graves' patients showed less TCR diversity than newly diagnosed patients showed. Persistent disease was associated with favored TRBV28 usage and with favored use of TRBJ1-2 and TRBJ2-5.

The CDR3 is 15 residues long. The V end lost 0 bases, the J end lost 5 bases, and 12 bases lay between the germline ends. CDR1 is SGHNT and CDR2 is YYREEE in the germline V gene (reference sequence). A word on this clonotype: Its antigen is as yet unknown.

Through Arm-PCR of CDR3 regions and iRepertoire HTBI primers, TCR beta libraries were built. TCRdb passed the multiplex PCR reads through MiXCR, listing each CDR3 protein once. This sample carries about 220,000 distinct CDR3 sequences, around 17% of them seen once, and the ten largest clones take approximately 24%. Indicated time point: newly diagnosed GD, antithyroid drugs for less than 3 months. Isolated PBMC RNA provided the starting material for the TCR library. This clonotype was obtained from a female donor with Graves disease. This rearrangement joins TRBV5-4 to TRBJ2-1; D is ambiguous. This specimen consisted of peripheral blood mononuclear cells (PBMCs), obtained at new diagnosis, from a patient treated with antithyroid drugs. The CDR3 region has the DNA TGTGCCAGCAGCTTGGCGAGACTTAACGACAATGAGCAGTTCTTC. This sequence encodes CASSLARLNDNEQFF.